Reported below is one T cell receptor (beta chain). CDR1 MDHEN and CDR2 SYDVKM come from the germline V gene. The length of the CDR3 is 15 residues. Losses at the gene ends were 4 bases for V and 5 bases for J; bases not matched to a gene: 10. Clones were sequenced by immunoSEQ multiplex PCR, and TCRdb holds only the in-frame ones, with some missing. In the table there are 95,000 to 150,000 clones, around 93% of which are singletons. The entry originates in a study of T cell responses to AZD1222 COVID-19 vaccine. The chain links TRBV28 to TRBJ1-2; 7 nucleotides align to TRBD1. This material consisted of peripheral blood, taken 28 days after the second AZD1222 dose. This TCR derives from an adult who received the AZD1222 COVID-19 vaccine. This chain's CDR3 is CASSYRGQTGYGYTF. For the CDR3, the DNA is TGTGCCAGCAGTTATCGGGGACAGACGGGTTATGGCTACACCTTC.